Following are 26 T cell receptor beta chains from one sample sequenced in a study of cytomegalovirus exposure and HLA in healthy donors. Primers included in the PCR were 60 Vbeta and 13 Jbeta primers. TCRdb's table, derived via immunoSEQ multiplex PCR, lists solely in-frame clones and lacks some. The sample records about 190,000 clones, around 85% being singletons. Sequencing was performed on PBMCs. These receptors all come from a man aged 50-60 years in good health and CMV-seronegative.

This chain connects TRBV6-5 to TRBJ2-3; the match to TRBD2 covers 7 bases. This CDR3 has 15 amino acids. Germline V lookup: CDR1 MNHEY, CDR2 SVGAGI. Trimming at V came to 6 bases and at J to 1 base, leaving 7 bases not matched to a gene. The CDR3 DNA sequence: TGTGCCAGCAGGCTCACTAGCGAGGGCACAGATACGCAGTATTTT. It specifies CASRLTSEGTDTQYF.

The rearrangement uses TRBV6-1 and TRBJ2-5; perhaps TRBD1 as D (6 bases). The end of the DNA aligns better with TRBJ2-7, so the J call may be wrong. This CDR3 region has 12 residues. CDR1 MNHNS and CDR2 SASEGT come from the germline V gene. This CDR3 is CASNREFYEQYF. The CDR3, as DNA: TGTGCCAGCAACAGGGAGTTCTACGAGCAGTACTTC.

The CDR3 loop reads CASSPGQFYEQYF. Written as DNA, the CDR3 is TGTGCCAGCTCACCGGGACAGTTCTACGAGCAGTACTTC. The V call is TRBV18, the J call TRBJ2-7; 7 positions agree with TRBD1. Germline CDR1 KGHSH, CDR2 LQKENI. V trimming: 3 bases; J trimming: 3 bases; junction bases outside the gene matches: 2. CDR3 length equals 13 residues.

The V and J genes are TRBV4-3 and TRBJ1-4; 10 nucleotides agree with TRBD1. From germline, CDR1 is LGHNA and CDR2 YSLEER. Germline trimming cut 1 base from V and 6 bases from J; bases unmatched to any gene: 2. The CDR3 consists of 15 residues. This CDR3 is CASSQGGTGDEKLFF. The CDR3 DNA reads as TGCGCCAGCAGCCAAGGCGGGACAGGGGATGAAAAACTGTTTTTT.

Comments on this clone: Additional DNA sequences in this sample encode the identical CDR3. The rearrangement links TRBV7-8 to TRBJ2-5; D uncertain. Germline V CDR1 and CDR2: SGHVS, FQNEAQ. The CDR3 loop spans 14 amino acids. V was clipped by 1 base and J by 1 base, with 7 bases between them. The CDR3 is CASSLVETQETQYF. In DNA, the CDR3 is TGTGCCAGCAGCTTAGTGGAGACCCAAGAGACCCAGTACTTC.

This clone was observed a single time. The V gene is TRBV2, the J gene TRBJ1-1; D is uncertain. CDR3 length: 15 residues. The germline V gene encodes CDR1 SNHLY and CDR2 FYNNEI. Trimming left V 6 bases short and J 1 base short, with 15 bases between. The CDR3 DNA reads TGTGCCAGCAGCCCCACCCTCTATGGGAACACTGAAGCTTTCTTT. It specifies CASSPTLYGNTEAFF.

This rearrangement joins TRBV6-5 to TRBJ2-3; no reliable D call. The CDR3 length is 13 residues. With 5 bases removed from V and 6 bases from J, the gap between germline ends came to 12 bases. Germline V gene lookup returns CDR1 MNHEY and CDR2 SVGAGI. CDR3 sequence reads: CASSGSLPDTQYF. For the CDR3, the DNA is TGTGCCAGCAGTGGTAGCCTCCCGGATACGCAGTATTTT.

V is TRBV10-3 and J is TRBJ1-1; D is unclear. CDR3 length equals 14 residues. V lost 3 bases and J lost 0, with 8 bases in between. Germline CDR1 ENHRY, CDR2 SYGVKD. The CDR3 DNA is TGTGCCATCAGTGACGGCGGAATGAACACTGAAGCTTTCTTT. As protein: CAISDGGMNTEAFF.

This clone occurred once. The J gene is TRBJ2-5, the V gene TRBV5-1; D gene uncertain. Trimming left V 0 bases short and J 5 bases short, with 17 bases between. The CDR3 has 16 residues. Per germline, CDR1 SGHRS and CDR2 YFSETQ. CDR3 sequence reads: CASSLEGRVLGETQYF. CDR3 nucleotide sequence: TGCGCCAGCAGCTTGGAAGGTCGAGTCCTCGGGGAGACCCAGTACTTC.

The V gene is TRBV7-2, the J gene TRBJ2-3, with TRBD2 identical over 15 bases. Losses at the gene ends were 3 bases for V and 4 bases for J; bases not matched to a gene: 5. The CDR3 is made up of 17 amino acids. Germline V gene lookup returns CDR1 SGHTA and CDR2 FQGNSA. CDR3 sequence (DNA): TGTGCCAGCAGCTTTACGGGACTAGCGGGGGGCTCAGATACGCAGTATTTT. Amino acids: CASSFTGLAGGSDTQYF. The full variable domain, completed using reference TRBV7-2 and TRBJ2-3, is GAGVSQSPSNKVTEKGKDVELRCDPISGHTALYWYRQSLGQGLEFLIYFQGNSAPDKSGLPSDRFSAERTGGSVSTLTIQRTQQEDSAVYLCASSFTGLAGGSDTQYFGPGTRLTVL.

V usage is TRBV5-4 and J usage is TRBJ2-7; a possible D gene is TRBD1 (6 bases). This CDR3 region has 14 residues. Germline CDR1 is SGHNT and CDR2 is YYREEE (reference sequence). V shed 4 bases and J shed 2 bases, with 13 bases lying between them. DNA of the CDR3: TGTGCCAGCAGCCTCGGGACAATCGCCTACGAGCAGTACTTC. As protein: CASSLGTIAYEQYF.

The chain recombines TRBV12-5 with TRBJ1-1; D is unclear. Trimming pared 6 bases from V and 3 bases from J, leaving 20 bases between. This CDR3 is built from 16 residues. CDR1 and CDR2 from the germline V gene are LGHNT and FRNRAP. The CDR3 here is CASGSGSSTAHTEAFF. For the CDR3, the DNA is TGTGCTAGTGGCTCGGGGAGTTCGACCGCGCACACTGAAGCTTTCTTT.

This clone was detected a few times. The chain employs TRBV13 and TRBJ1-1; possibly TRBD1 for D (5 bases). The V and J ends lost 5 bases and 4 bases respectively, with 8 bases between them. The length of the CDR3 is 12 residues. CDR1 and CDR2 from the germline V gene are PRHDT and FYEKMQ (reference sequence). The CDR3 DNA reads TGTGCCAGCAGCCAGGGCGGCACTGAAGCTTTCTTT. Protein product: CASSQGGTEAFF.

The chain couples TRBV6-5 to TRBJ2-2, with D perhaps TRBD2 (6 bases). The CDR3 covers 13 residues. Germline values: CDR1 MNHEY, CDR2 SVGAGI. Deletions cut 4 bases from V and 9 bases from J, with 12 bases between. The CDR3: CASSSGLQRELFF. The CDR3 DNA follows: TGTGCCAGCAGTTCGGGACTGCAACGGGAGCTGTTTTTT.

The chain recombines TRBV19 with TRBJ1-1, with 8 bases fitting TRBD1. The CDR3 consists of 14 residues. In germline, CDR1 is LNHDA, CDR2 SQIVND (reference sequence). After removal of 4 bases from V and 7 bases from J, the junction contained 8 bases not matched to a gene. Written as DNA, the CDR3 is TGTGCCAGTAGTACCCAGGGGGCTGCCATTGAAGCTTTCTTT. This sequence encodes CASSTQGAAIEAFF.

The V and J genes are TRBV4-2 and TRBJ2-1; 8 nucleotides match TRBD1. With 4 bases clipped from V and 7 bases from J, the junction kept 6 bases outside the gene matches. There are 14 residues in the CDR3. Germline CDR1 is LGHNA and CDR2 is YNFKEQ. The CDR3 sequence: CASSRRTGFNEQFF. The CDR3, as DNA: TGTGCCAGCAGCCGAAGGACAGGGTTTAATGAGCAGTTCTTC.

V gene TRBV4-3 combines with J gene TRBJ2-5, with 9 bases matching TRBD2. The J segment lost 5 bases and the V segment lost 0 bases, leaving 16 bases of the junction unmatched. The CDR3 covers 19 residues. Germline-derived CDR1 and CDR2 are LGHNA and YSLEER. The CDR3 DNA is TGCGCCAGCAGCCAAGACAACAGCGGGGGGCCCATTTCCAGGGAGACCCAGTACTTC. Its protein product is CASSQDNSGGPISRETQYF.

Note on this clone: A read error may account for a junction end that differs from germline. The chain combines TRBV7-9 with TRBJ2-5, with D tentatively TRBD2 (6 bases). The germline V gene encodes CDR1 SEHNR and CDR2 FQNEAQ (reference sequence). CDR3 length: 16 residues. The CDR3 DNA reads TGTTCCAGCAGCTTTGAATCGGGGGTAGGGTCGAAGACCCAGTACTTC. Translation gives CSSSFESGVGSKTQYF.

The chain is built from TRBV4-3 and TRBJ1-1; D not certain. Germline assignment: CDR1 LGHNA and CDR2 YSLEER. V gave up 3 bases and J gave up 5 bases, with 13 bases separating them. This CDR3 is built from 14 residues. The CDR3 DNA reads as TGCGCCAGCAGCCATGTCGGGGTTGGAACTGAAGCTTTCTTT. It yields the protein CASSHVGVGTEAFF.

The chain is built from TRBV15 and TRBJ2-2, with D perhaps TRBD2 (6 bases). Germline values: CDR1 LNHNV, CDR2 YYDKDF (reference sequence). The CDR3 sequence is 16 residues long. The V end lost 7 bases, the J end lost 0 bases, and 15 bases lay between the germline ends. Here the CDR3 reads CATNNRGRSNTGELFF. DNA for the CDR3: TGTGCCACCAATAACCGGGGGAGATCGAACACCGGGGAGCTGTTTTTT.

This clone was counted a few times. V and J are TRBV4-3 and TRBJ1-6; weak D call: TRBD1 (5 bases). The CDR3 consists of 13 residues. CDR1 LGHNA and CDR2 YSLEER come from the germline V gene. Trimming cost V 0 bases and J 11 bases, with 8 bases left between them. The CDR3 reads CASSQDGGTPLHF. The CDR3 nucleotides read TGCGCCAGCAGCCAAGATGGGGGGACACCCCTCCACTTT.

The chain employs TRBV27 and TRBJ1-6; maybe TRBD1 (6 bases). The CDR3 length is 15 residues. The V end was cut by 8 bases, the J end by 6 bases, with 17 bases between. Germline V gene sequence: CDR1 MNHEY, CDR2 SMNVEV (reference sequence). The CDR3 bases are TGTGCCAGCCAAGGGGGGGACAAATTTAATTCACCCCTCCACTTT. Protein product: CASQGGDKFNSPLHF.

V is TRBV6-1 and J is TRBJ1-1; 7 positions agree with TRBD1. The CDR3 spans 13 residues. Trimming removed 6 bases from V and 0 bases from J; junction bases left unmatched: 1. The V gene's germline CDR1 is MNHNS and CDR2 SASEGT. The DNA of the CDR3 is TGTGCCAGCAGGGGGACAGTGAACACTGAAGCTTTCTTT. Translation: CASRGTVNTEAFF.

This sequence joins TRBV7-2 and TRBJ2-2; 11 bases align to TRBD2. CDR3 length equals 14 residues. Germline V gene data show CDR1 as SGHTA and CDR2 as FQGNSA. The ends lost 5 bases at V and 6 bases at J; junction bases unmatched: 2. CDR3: CASSVSGGAGELFF. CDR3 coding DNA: TGTGCCAGCAGCGTTAGCGGGGGGGCCGGGGAGCTGTTTTTT. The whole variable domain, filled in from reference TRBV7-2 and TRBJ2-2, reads GAGVSQSPSNKVTEKGKDVELRCDPISGHTALYWYRQSLGQGLEFLIYFQGNSAPDKSGLPSDRFSAERTGGSVSTLTIQRTQQEDSAVYLCASSVSGGAGELFFGEGSRLTVL.

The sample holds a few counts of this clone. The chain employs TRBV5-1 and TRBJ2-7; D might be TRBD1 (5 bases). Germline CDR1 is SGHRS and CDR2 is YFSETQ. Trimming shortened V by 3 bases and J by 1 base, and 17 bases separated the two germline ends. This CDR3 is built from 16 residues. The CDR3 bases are TGCGCCAGCAGCTCGGGCGACAGTAAGGGTTCCTACGAGCAGTACTTC. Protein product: CASSSGDSKGSYEQYF.

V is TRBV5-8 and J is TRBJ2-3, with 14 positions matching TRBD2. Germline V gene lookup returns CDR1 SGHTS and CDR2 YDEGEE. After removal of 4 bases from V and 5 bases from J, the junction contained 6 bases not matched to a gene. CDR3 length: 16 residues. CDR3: CASSLGLAGAGDTQYF. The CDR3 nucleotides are TGTGCCAGCAGCCTGGGACTAGCGGGGGCCGGAGATACGCAGTATTTT.